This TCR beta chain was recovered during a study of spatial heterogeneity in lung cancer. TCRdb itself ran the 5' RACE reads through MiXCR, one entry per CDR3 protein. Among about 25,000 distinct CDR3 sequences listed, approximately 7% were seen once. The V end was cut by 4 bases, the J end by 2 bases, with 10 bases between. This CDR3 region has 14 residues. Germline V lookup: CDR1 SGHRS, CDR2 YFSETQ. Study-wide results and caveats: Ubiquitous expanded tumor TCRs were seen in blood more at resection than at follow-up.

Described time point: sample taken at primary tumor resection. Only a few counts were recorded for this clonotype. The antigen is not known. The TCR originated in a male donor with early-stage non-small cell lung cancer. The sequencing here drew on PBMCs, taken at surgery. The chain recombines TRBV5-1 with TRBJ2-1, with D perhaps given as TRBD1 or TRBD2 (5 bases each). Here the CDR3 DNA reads TGCGCCAGCAGCAATTCGGGACCCTACAATGAGCAGTTCTTC. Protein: CASSNSGPYNEQFF.